This T cell receptor beta chain was obtained from a study of T cells in Graves' hyperthyroidism and ophthalmopathy. This clonotype was counted many times. Germline and junction disagree at one end, which may indicate a read error. Amplification yielded TCR beta CDR3 regions, with RNA transcripts as the source. The primer set for the first-round RT-PCR of the TCR CDR3 was HTBI. TCRdb re-derived calls from the multiplex PCR reads in MiXCR, one entry per CDR3 protein. The sample lists around 560,000 distinct CDR3 sequences, roughly 17% seen once, with 15% to 20% in the top ten. The CDR3 loop spans 15 amino acids.

The material sequenced was blood. V is TRBV12-3 or TRBV12-4 and J is TRBJ1-1; 9 bases line up with TRBD1. The sequence was obtained from a young woman with Graves' hyperthyroidism. The DNA for the CDR3 is TGTGCCAGCAGTTTAGCCGGGACAGGGAACTCTGAAGCTTTCTTT. Residues: CASSLAGTGNSEAFF.